This T cell receptor beta chain was sequenced in a study of CXCR3-negative and CXCR3-positive naive CD8 T cells. Notes on the study in general: Naive CXCR3-positive and CXCR3-negative cells shared similar TRBV-TRBJ usage, unlike memory cells.

The CDR3 runs 15 residues. Germline V gene data show CDR1 as SGHNT and CDR2 as YYREEE (reference sequence). A word on this clonotype: Its antigen is still unknown.

Researchers prepared the TRB cDNA libraries using 5' RACE with UMI labels. No DNA is given; TCRdb re-called the 5' RACE reads and lists each CDR3 protein once. This sample's table has over 45,000 distinct CDR3 sequences. V and J are TRBV5-4 and TRBJ2-2; TCRdb names TRBD1, which stays unverified in the absence of DNA. The sample consisted of memory CD8+ T cells from blood. The clonotype comes from a human donor in good health. Some clones in this sample may be carry-over from other donors' samples. The CDR3 spells CASSSGQTHSGELFF.